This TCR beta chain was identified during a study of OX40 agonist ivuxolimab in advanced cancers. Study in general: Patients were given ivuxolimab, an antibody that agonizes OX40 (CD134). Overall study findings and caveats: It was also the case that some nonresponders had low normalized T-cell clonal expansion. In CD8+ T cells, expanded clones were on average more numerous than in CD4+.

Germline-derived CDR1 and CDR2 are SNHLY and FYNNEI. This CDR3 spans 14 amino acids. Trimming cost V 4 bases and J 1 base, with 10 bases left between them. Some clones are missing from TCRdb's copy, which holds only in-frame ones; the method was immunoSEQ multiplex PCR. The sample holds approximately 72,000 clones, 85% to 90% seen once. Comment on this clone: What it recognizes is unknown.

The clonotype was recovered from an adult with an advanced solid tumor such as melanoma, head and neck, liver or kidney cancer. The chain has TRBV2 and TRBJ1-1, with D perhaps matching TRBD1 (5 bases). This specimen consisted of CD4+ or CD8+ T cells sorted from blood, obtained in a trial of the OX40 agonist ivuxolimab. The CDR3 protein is CASSAQGQNTEAFF. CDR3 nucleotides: TGTGCCAGCAGTGCGCAGGGCCAGAACACTGAAGCTTTCTTT.